This TCR beta chain was identified during a study of metastatic and nonmetastatic thyroid tumors. MiXCR reprocessed the PCR reads for TCRdb. The data hold about 16,000 clones, with about 26% observed a single time. Within the sample, this clone is medium-sized. V was clipped by 5 bases and J by 6 bases; unmatched bases: 11. CDR3 length: 15 amino acids. Thyroid surgery was performed in patients who had received no treatment beforehand. This receptor was obtained from a male donor with papillary thyroid cancer or a benign thyroid nodule (not recorded which). Some clones in this sample may be carry-over from other donors' samples. The sample was blood. The genes are TRBV12-3 or TRBV12-4 and TRBJ1-2; 8 bases match TRBD1. CDR3 DNA: TGTGCCAGCAGTACCCAGGACAGGGAAAGGAATGGCTACACCTTC. It is translated as CASSTQDRERNGYTF.